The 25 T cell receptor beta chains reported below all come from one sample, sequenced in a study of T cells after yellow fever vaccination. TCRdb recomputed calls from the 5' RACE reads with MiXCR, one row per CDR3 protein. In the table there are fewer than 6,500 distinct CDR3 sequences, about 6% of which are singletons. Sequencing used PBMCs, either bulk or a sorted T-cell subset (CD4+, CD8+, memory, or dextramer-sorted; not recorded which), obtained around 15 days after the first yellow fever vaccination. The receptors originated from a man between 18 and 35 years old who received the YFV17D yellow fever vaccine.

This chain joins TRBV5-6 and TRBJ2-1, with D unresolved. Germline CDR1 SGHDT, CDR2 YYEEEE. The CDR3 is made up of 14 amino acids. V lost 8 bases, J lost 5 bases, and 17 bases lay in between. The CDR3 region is CARGPGRRHNEQFF. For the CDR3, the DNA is TGTGCCAGGGGCCCCGGGCGACGGCACAATGAGCAGTTCTTC.

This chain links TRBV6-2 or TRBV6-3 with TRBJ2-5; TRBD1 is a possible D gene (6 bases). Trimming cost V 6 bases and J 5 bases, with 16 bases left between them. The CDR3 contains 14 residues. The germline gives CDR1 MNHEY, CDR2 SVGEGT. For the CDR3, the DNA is TGTGCCAGCAGAAGATCCCAGGGGCGGGAGACCCAGTACTTC. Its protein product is CASRRSQGRETQYF.

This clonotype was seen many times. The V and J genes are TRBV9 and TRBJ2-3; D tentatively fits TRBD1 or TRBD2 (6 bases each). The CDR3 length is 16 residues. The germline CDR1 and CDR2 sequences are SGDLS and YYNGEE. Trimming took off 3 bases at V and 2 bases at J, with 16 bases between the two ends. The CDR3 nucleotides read TGTGCCAGCAGCGCGGATAGCAGGGGACTCACAGATACGCAGTATTTT. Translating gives CASSADSRGLTDTQYF.

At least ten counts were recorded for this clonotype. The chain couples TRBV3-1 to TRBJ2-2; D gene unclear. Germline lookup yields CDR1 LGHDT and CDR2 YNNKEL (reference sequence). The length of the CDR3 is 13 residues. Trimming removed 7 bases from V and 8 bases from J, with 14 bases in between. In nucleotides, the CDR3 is TGTGCCAGCATGACGGGCCCCATGGGGGAGCTGTTTTTT. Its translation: CASMTGPMGELFF.

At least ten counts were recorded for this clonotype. The CDR3 protein is CASSLEPGQNTIYF. The CDR3 DNA reads TGCGCCAGCAGCTTGGAACCGGGACAGAACACCATATATTTT. The chain is built from TRBV5-1 and TRBJ1-3; 7 bases are shared with TRBD1. The V segment lost 0 bases and the J segment 7 bases; nucleotides outside the gene matches: 4. Per germline, CDR1 SGHRS and CDR2 YFSETQ. CDR3 length equals 14 residues.

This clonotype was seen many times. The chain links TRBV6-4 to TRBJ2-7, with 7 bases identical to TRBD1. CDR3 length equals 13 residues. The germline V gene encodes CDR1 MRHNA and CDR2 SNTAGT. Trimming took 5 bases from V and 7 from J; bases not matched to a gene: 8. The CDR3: CASSTGVRGEQYV. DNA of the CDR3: TGTGCCAGCAGTACAGGGGTCAGGGGAGAGCAGTACGTC.

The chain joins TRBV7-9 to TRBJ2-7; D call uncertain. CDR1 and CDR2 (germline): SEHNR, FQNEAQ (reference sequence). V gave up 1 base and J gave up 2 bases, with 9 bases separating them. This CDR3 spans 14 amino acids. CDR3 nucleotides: TGTGCCAGCAGCTTAGGGCAGGATCCCTACGAGCAGTACTTC. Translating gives CASSLGQDPYEQYF. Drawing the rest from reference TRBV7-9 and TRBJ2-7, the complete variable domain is DTGVSQNPRHKITKRGQNVTFRCDPISEHNRLYWYRQTLGQGPEFLTYFQNEAQLEKSRLLSDRFSAERPKGSFSTLEIQRTEQGDSAMYLCASSLGQDPYEQYFGPGTRLTVT.

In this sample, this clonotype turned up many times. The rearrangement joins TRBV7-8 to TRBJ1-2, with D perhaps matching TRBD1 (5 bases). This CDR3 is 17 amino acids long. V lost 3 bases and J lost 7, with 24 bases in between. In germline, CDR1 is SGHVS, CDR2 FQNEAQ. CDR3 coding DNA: TGTGCCAGCAGCTTCGTCTCGGTACCGGGACCCAGGAGTGGCTACACCTTC. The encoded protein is CASSFVSVPGPRSGYTF.

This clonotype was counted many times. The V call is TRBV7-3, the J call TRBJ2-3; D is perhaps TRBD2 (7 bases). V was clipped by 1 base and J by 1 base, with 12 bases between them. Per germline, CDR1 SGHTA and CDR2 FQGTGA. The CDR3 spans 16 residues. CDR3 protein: CASSLKGGGGTDTQYF. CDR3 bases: TGTGCCAGCAGCTTAAAGGGCGGGGGCGGCACAGATACGCAGTATTTT.

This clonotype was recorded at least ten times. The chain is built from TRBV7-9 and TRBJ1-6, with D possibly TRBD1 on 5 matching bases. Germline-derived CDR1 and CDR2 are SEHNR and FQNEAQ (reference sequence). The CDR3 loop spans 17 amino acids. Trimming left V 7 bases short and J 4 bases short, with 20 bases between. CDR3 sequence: CASTNHGRGAYNSPLHF. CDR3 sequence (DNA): TGTGCCAGCACCAACCATGGGAGGGGTGCTTATAATTCACCCCTCCACTTT.

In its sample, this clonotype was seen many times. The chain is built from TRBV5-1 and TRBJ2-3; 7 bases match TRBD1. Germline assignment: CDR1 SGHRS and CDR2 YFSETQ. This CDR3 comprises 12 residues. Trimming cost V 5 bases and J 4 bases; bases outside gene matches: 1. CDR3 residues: CASRTGPDTQYF. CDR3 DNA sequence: TGCGCCAGCAGGACAGGGCCAGATACGCAGTATTTT. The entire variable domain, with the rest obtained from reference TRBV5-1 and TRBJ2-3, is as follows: KAGVTQTPRYLIKTRGQQVTLSCSPISGHRSVSWYQQTPGQGLQFLFEYFSETQRNKGNFPGRFSGRQFSNSRSEMNVSTLELGDSALYLCASRTGPDTQYFGPGTRLTVL.

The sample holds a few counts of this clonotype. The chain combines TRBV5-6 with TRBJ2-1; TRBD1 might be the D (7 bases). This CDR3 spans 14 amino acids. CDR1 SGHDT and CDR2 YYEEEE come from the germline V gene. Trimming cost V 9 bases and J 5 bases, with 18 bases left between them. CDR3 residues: CAIGPAGQHNEQFF. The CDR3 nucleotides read TGTGCCATCGGCCCGGCGGGACAGCACAATGAGCAGTTCTTC. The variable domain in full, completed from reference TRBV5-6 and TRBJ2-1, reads DAGVTQSPTHLIKTRGQQVTLRCSPKSGHDTVSWYQQALGQGPQFIFQYYEEEERQRGNFPDRFSGHQFPNYSSELNVNALLLGDSALYLCAIGPAGQHNEQFFGPGTRLTVL.

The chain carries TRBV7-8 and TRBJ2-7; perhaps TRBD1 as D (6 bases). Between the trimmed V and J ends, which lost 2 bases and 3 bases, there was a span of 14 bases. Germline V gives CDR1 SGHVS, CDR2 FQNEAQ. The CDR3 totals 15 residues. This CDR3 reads CASSLPFPGDYEQYF. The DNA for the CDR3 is TGTGCCAGCAGCTTACCGTTTCCAGGGGACTACGAGCAGTACTTC.

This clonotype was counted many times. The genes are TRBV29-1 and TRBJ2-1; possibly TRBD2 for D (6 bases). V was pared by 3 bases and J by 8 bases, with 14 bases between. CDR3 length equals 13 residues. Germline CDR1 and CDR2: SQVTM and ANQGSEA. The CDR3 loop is CSVDGASVDEQFF. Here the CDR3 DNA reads TGCAGCGTTGACGGCGCTAGCGTCGATGAGCAGTTCTTC.

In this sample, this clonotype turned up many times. The CDR3: CASSPQGLHEQFF. The DNA for the CDR3 is TGCGCCAGCAGCCCCCAGGGGTTGCATGAGCAGTTCTTC. The rearrangement links TRBV5-1 to TRBJ2-1, with D maybe TRBD1 (6 bases). The V and J ends lost 4 bases and 8 bases respectively, with 13 bases between them. CDR1 SGHRS and CDR2 YFSETQ come from the germline V gene. The CDR3 consists of 13 residues. The variable domain in full, completed from reference TRBV5-1 and TRBJ2-1, reads KAGVTQTPRYLIKTRGQQVTLSCSPISGHRSVSWYQQTPGQGLQFLFEYFSETQRNKGNFPGRFSGRQFSNSRSEMNVSTLELGDSALYLCASSPQGLHEQFFGPGTRLTVL.

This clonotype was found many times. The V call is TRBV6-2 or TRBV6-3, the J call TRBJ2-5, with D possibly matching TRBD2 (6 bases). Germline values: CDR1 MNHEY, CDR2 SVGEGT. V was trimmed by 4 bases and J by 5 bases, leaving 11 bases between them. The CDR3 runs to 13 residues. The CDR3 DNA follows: TGTGCCAGCAGTTGGGGACTCGGGGAGACCCAGTACTTC. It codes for CASSWGLGETQYF.

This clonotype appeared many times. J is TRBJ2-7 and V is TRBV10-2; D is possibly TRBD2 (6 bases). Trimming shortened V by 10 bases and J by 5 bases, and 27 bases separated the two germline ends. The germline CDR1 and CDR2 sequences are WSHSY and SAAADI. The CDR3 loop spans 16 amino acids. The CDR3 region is CATKPEGWTIPNEQYV. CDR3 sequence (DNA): TGCGCCACCAAACCAGAAGGCTGGACTATTCCGAACGAGCAGTACGTC.

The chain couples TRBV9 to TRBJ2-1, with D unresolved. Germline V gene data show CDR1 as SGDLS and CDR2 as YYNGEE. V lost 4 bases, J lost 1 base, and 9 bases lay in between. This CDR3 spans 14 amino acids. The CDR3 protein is CASSLTRSYNEQFF. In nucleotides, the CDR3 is TGTGCCAGCAGCCTCACGCGATCCTACAATGAGCAGTTCTTC.

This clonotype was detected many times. CDR3 DNA: TGTGCCAGCAATCCTCCGGGACCCCACCGAAATGAGCAGTTCTTC. Amino acid sequence: CASNPPGPHRNEQFF. V is TRBV6-2 or TRBV6-3 and J is TRBJ2-1; possibly TRBD1 or TRBD2 for D (5 bases each). Per the germline V gene, CDR1 is MNHEY and CDR2 is SVGEGT. V lost 7 bases and J lost 7, with 20 bases in between. The CDR3 is 15 amino acids.

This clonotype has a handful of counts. CDR3 nucleotide sequence: TGCAGTGCTAGTCTCCGCCCCGTGGCAGATACGCAGTATTTT. Translated, it gives CSASLRPVADTQYF. This chain joins TRBV20-1 and TRBJ2-3; D is uncertain. The V end lost 3 bases, the J end lost 4 bases, and 14 bases lay between the germline ends. This CDR3 has 14 amino acids. The germline V gene encodes CDR1 DFQATT and CDR2 SNEGSKA (reference sequence).

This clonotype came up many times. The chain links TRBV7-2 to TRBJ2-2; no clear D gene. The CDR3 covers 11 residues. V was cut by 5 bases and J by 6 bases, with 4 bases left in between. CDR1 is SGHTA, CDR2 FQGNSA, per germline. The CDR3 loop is CASSLAGELFF. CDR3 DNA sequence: TGTGCCAGCAGCCTGGCCGGGGAGCTGTTTTTT.

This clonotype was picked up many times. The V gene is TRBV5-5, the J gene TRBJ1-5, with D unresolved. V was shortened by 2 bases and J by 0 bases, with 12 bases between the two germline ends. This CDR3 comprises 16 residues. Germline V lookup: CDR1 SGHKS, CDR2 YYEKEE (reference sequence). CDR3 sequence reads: CASSLKGHDSNQPQHF. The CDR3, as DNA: TGTGCCAGCAGCTTAAAAGGGCACGATAGCAATCAGCCCCAGCATTTT.

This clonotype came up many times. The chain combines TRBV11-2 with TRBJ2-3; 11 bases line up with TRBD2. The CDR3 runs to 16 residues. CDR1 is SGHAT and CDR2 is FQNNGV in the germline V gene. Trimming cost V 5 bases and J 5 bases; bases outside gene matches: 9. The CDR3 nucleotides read TGTGCCAGCAGCCTTTCCATACTAGCGGGGGAAGATACGCAGTATTTT. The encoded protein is CASSLSILAGEDTQYF.

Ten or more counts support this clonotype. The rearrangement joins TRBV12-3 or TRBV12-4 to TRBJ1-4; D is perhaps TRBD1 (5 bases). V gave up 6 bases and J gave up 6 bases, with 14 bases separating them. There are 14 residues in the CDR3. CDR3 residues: CASSLGHLDEKLFF. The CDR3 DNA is TGTGCCAGCAGCCTCGGACACCTGGATGAAAAACTGTTTTTT.

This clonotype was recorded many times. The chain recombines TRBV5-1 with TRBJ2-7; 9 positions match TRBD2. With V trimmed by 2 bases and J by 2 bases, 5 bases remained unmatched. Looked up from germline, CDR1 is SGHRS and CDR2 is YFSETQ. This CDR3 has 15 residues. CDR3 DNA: TGCGCCAGCAGCTTCGGCGCGGGGGGGCCCTACGAGCAGTACGTC. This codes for CASSFGAGGPYEQYV.